The 9 T cell receptor beta chains given below trace back to one sample, sequenced in a study of blood T cells in healthy people across ages. A J-beta primer mix and a sample-barcoded 5' primer were used in a second PCR of roughly 7 to 12 cycles. One entry per CDR3 protein, called by TCRdb with MiXCR from the 5' RACE reads. The sample carries over a million distinct CDR3 sequences, roughly 43% recorded once. Sequenced input: blood. Receptors were obtained from a woman younger than 35 in good health.

This clonotype was observed many times. A much bigger clone sits one base away, suggesting this may be a read error. Written as DNA, the CDR3 is TGTGCCAGCAGCGTGGATCGAGGCACAGATACGCAGTATTTT. Residues: CASSVDRGTDTQYF. The chain uses TRBV9 and TRBJ2-3; D unresolved. The CDR3 is made up of 14 amino acids. V shed 2 bases and J shed 1 base, with 8 bases lying between them. Germline CDR1 is SGDLS and CDR2 is YYNGEE.

Of note for this clonotype: Without the conserved terminal phenylalanine or tryptophan, this CDR3 likely stems from a read error. The rearrangement joins TRBV7-2 to TRBJ2-3; D unresolved. V lost 7 bases, J lost 0 bases, and 14 bases lay in between. The length of the CDR3 is 15 residues. Per the germline V gene, CDR1 is SGHTA and CDR2 is FQGNSA. The CDR3 protein is CASTFPGRSTDTQYS. DNA for the CDR3: TGTGCCAGCACCTTCCCGGGCCGGAGCACAGATACGCAGTATTCT.

On this clonotype: Being one base from a much bigger clone, this may be a read error. The chain employs TRBV20-1 and TRBJ2-1, with D perhaps matching TRBD1 (5 bases). Germline assignment: CDR1 DFQATT and CDR2 SNEGSKA (reference sequence). With 6 bases removed from V and 10 bases from J, the gap between germline ends came to 13 bases. The CDR3 length is 11 residues. The CDR3 is CSANQGYEQFF. DNA for the CDR3: TGCAGTGCCAACCAGGGCTACGAGCAGTTCTTC.

The genes are TRBV7-6 and TRBJ2-7; 8 bases are a match to TRBD1. The germline CDR1 and CDR2 sequences are SGHVS and FNYEAQ. This CDR3 contains 15 residues. The V segment lost 1 base and the J segment 3 bases; nucleotides outside the gene matches: 5. CDR3 nucleotide sequence: TGTGCCAGCAGCTTAGGCACGGGACAGGTCTACGAGCAGTACTTC. Residues: CASSLGTGQVYEQYF. The variable domain in full, completed from reference TRBV7-6 and TRBJ2-7, reads GAGVSQSPRYKVTKRGQDVALRCDPISGHVSLYWYRQALGQGPEFLTYFNYEAQQDKSGLPNDRFSAERPEGSISTLTIQRTEQRDSAMYRCASSLGTGQVYEQYFGPGTRLTVT.

The genes are TRBV28 and TRBJ2-1; 7 bases match TRBD1. TRBJ2-7 matches the DNA end more closely, so the J call is doubtful. Germline V gene data show CDR1 as MDHEN and CDR2 as SYDVKM. This CDR3 has 15 residues. DNA of the CDR3: TGTGCCAGCAACATCTTCCGGGACAGATACAATGAGCAGTACTTC. Translation: CASNIFRDRYNEQYF.

The CDR3 region has the DNA TGTGCCAGCAGCCCCCAACAGGGAGGCTACGAGCAGTACTTC. Translation gives CASSPQQGGYEQYF. The gene calls are TRBV12-3 or TRBV12-4 and TRBJ2-7; either TRBD1 or TRBD2 may fit D (6 bases each). This CDR3 has 14 residues. The V end was cut by 6 bases, the J end by 3 bases, with 15 bases between.

CDR3 residues: CSVRSGTDNSPLHF. Written as DNA, the CDR3 is TGCAGCGTTAGATCCGGGACAGATAATTCACCCCTCCACTTT. V is TRBV29-1 and J is TRBJ1-6; TRBD1 aligns across 7 bases. CDR1 and CDR2 (germline): SQVTM, ANQGSEA. The CDR3 totals 14 residues. V lost 5 bases, J lost 5 bases, and 6 bases stayed unmatched.

This clonotype showed up just a few times. A junction end diverges from the germline sequence, so it may reflect a read error. The rearrangement joins TRBV7-7 to TRBJ2-5, with D uncertain. The CDR3 length is 13 residues. Germline V gene data show CDR1 as SSHAT and CDR2 as FNYEAQ (reference sequence). CDR3 DNA: TGTGCTAGCAGCATCGACGATCATAGGACCCAGTACTTC. Its protein product is CASSIDDHRTQYF.

The chain uses TRBV2 and TRBJ1-2; D gene ambiguous. The germline CDR1 and CDR2 sequences are SNHLY and FYNNEI. The ends were cut back, 7 bases at V and 2 bases at J, with 11 bases in the middle. CDR3 length equals 13 residues. The CDR3 here is CASNPFLNYGYTF. Written as DNA, the CDR3 is TGTGCCAGCAACCCCTTTTTGAACTATGGCTACACCTTC.